This is a list of T cell receptor beta chains from one sample in a study of tumor-infiltrating lymphocytes in primary liver carcinoma. TCRdb recomputed calls from the multiplex PCR reads with MiXCR, one row per CDR3 protein. In the table there are fewer than 350,000 distinct CDR3 sequences, approximately 65% of which are singletons. Sequenced material: peripheral blood. These receptors were obtained from a man aged 35-49 years with primary liver carcinoma and hepatitis B virus infection. CDR3s include the opening cysteine and the closing phenylalanine or tryptophan. D genes are given only for firm matches. The size entry is marked missing in some rows and otherwise reads once, few, many or a size class.

d_call j_call v_call clone_size cdr3_length cdr3_nt cdr3_aa
TRBD1 TRBJ2-1 TRBV4-2 NA 16 TGTGTCAGCGGCCACGCCGGGGGACAGGGGAACAATGGGCAGTTCTTC CVSGHAGGQGNNGQFF
NA TRBJ1-1 TRBV28 few 15 TGTGCCAGCAGTACTGGGGGCGCTGGGGGCACTGAAGCTTTCTTT CASSTGGAGGTEAFF
NA TRBJ2-5 TRBV29-1 few 13 TGTAGCGTTGATTCGCAGATCCGAGAGACCCAGTACTTC CSVDSQIRETQYF
TRBD2 TRBJ2-1 TRBV5-1 NA 16 TGCGCCAACAGCTTGGGGGGACTAGCGGGAGCGAATGAGCAGTTCTTC CANSLGGLAGANEQFF
NA TRBJ2-7 TRBV12-3/TRBV12-4 NA 14 TGTGCCAGCACTTTAGTGGCCAGATCCTACGAGCAGTACTTC CASTLVARSYEQYF
NA TRBJ2-7 TRBV18 NA 14 TGTGCCAGCTCACCAATGACCCCAAAAGGCGAGCAGTACTTC CASSPMTPKGEQYF
NA TRBJ2-7 TRBV30 NA 12 TGTGCCTGGAGTGTAACAGGGCAAGAGCAGTACTTC CAWSVTGQEQYF
NA TRBJ1-3 TRBV29-1 NA 15 TGCAGCGTTGTTGAGGGGGGAGGCCTTGGAAACACCATATATTTT CSVVEGGGLGNTIYF
TRBD2 TRBJ2-5 TRBV6-1 many 13 TGTGCCAGCAAGGGACTAGCTGGGGAGACCCAGTACTTC CASKGLAGETQYF
NA TRBJ1-1 TRBV18 NA 15 TGTGCCAGCTCACCTCTGACGGGTCGTGGCACTGAAGCTTTCTTT CASSPLTGRGTEAFF
NA TRBJ2-5 TRBV24-1 once 14 TGTGCCACCAGGGCCGCAGGGACGGAGGAGACCCAGTACTTC CATRAAGTEETQYF
TRBD1 TRBJ1-1 TRBV5-8 many 14 TGTGCCAGCAGCACGGGACAGGGGAACACTGAAGCTTTCTTT CASSTGQGNTEAFF
NA TRBJ2-7 TRBV12-3/TRBV12-4 NA 13 TGTGCCAGCAGTTTAAAGGCCCCGGGGCAGCAGTACTTC CASSLKAPGQQYF
NA TRBJ1-3 TRBV12-3/TRBV12-4 NA 14 TGTGCCAGCAGTTTGGGGGGCTCTCGAAACACCATATATTTT CASSLGGSRNTIYF
NA TRBJ2-1 TRBV4-3 many 12 TGCGCCAGCAGCCAAGATTTGGGTGAGCAGTTCTTC CASSQDLGEQFF
TRBD2 TRBJ2-3 TRBV7-9 NA 16 TGTGCCAGCAGCACCACACTAGCGGGGGTCGCAGATACGCAGTATTTT CASSTTLAGVADTQYF
NA TRBJ1-6 TRBV30 NA 13 TGTGCGCGGAGCTTACATGGATGCTCACCCCTCCACTTT CARSLHGCSPLHF
NA TRBJ1-1 TRBV29-1 NA 13 TGCAGCGTATGGCGGGGAGACGACACTGAGGCTTTCTTT CSVWRGDDTEAFF
NA TRBJ2-7 TRBV19 once 13 TGTGCCAGTACGGGGCGGGATACCTACGAGCAGTACTTC CASTGRDTYEQYF
TRBD1 TRBJ1-2 TRBV28 NA 12 TGTGCCAGCGGCAGGGACAGCTATGGCTACACCTTC CASGRDSYGYTF
TRBD1 TRBJ1-5 TRBV4-1 many 15 TGCGCCAGCAGCCAAGAAGGGACAGCCTCTGAGCCCCAGCATTTT CASSQEGTASEPQHF
NA TRBJ2-7 TRBV10-3 NA 15 TGTACCATCAGTGAGTTGGGTTCCGGTCAGGTCGAGCAGTACTTC CTISELGSGQVEQYF
NA TRBJ2-3 TRBV11-2 NA 13 TGTGCCAGTAGCTTAAATTGCGAGGGAACGCAGTATTTT CASSLNCEGTQYF
NA TRBJ1-3 TRBV6-1 NA 14 TGTGCCAGCAGGCCGGACTCATCTGGAAGCACCATATATTTT CASRPDSSGSTIYF
TRBD1 TRBJ2-2 TRBV11-2 NA 13 TGTGCCAGCAGCACGGACAGGGCCGGGGAGCTGTTTTTT CASSTDRAGELFF
NA TRBJ2-7 TRBV28 NA 14 TGTGCCAGCAGTTCCGGGACGGGAGTATACGAGCAGTACTTC CASSSGTGVYEQYF